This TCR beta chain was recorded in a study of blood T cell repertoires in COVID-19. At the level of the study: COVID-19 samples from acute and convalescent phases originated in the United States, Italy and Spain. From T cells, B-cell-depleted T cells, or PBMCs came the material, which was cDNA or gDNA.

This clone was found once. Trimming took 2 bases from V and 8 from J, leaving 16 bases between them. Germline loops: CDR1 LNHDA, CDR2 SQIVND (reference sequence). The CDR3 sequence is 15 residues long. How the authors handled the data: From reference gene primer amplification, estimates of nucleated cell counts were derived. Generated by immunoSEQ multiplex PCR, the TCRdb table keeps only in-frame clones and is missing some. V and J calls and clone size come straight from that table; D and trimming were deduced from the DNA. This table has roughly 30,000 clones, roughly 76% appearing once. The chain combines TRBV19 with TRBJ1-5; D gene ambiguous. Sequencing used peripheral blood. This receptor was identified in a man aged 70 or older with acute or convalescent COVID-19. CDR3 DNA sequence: TGTGCCAGTAGTATAATTGGTGTTCGGGGAGAGCCCCAGCATTTT. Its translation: CASSIIGVRGEPQHF.